This passage covers 5 T cell receptor beta chains from one sample sequenced in a study of graft-versus-host responses after intestinal transplantation. Some clones are missing from TCRdb's copy, which holds only in-frame ones; the method was immunoSEQ multiplex PCR. This sample yields 20,000 to 30,000 clones, of which 85% to 95% are seen a single time; roughly 1.9% belongs to the top ten. The sample in question was PBMCs, obtained 39 to 40 days after intestinal transplant. The receptor set was obtained from a human patient who received an intestinal transplant, so some T cells may come from the graft donor.

The chain recombines TRBV28 with TRBJ2-7, with TRBD2 matching over 8 bases. The V gene end was trimmed by 7 bases and the J gene end by 1 base; junction bases not matched to a gene: 12. CDR3 size: 16 residues. Germline V gene data show CDR1 as MDHEN and CDR2 as SYDVKM. The CDR3 nucleotides read TGTGCCAGCAAGCGGACTAGCCGATCGTATTCCTACGAGCAGTACTTC. Translated, it gives CASKRTSRSYSYEQYF.

This chain joins TRBV5-6 and TRBJ1-6; 7 bases align to TRBD1. Germline V lookup: CDR1 SGHDT, CDR2 YYEEEE. This CDR3 is built from 14 residues. With V trimmed by 7 bases and J by 10 bases, 11 bases remained unmatched. CDR3 amino acids: CASRSMTGSSPLHF. In DNA form, the CDR3 reads TGTGCCAGCCGGAGTATGACAGGGTCCTCACCCCTCCACTTT.

The V gene is TRBV7-8, the J gene TRBJ2-3; D is uncertain. Germline CDR1 and CDR2: SGHVS and FQNEAQ. V gave up 5 bases and J gave up 2 bases, with 8 bases separating them. This CDR3 spans 13 amino acids. The CDR3 DNA follows: TGTGCCAGCAGCATAGACCCCACAGATACGCAGTATTTT. Protein product: CASSIDPTDTQYF.

The chain recombines TRBV7-8 with TRBJ1-2, with 9 bases aligning to TRBD1. Germline V gene sequence: CDR1 SGHVS, CDR2 FQNEAQ. V shed 3 bases and J 8 bases; nucleotides not matched to a gene: 10. The CDR3 sequence is 15 residues long. DNA for the CDR3: TGTGCCAGCAGCTTCCGGGACAGGGAGGGAGGGGGCTACACCTTC. The encoded protein is CASSFRDREGGGYTF.

The chain joins TRBV10-3 to TRBJ1-2; possibly TRBD1 for D (6 bases). The germline V gene encodes CDR1 ENHRY and CDR2 SYGVKD. The CDR3 runs 13 residues. V was trimmed by 5 bases and J by 4 bases, leaving 11 bases between them. CDR3 protein: CAISPRGSYGYTF. The CDR3 DNA sequence: TGTGCCATCAGTCCCAGGGGTTCCTATGGCTACACCTTC.